The T cell receptor beta chain described here comes from a study of graft-versus-host responses after intestinal transplantation. There are 14 residues in the CDR3. The repertoire was sequenced with immunoSEQ multiplex PCR; TCRdb's copy has only in-frame clones and lacks some. The data show over 85,000 clones, roughly 91% seen once. As for this clone: Its matching antigen is unknown.

The starting material was unstimulated CD8+ T cells sorted from spleen or lymph node cells, obtained before intestinal transplant. The source is a human donor who received an intestinal transplant. V usage is TRBV21-1 and J usage is TRBJ1-1; TRBD1, the table's D call, lacks a check against the DNA. TRBV21-1 is given as a pseudogene. The CDR3 DNA is TGTGCCAGCAGCACAACAGGACAGGGGACTGAAGCTTTCTTT. As protein: CASSTTGQGTEAFF.